The 26 T cell receptor beta chains below come from one sample, sequenced in a study of CD8+CD57+ T cells in acquired aplastic anemia. Sequencing involved patients with CD8+CD57+ cell expansion previously shown by flow cytometry. TCR beta VDJ and CDR3 profiles were obtained from a genomic DNA template. TCRdb used MiXCR to reprocess the reads, holding one entry per CDR3 protein. Among approximately 220,000 distinct CDR3 sequences listed, over 40% were seen once. The specimen sequenced was sorted CD4+, CD8+, or CD8+CD57+ T cells (not recorded which) from PBMCs. The receptor source for this set is a human donor with aplastic anemia.

This clonotype was seen ten or more times. V is TRBV9 and J is TRBJ2-1; 8 positions agree with TRBD2. Germline assignment: CDR1 SGDLS and CDR2 YYNGEE. The CDR3 has 16 amino acids. The V segment lost 0 bases and the J segment 3 bases; nucleotides outside the gene matches: 5. CDR3 in DNA: TGTGCCAGCAGCGTAGCTGGGCGGGGGGACTACAATGAGCAGTTCTTC. Its translation: CASSVAGRGDYNEQFF.

This clonotype was observed a handful of times. Given a much more abundant clone one base away, this may be a read error. The rearrangement uses TRBV19 and TRBJ2-7; D may correspond to TRBD1 or TRBD2 (7 bases each). The germline V and J ends were trimmed by 3 bases and 2 bases, with 23 bases remaining between them. Germline values: CDR1 LNHDA, CDR2 SQIVND (reference sequence). This CDR3 region has 18 residues. The CDR3 DNA reads as TGTGCCAGTAGTATTCAGGCCTCAGGGGGGGCCTACCCCTACGAGCAGTACTTC. Translating it yields CASSIQASGGAYPYEQYF.

Turning to this clonotype: A read error may be the cause here, since a much bigger clone is one base away. The CDR3 carries no conserved terminal phenylalanine or tryptophan, so it likely arises from a read error. The chain joins TRBV12-3 or TRBV12-4 to TRBJ2-1; no clear D gene. The CDR3 length is 14 residues. V gave up 3 bases and J gave up 0 bases, with 6 bases separating them. The CDR3 nucleotides are TGTGCCAGCAGTTTGTCGAGCTCCTACAATGAGCAGTTCTCC. It is translated as CASSLSSSYNEQFS.

The table lists this clonotype with a count of one. The rearrangement links TRBV14 to TRBJ2-7, with unresolved D. This CDR3 has 13 amino acids. Trimming shortened V by 3 bases and J by 1 base, and 7 bases separated the two germline ends. The germline V gene has CDR1 SGHDN and CDR2 FVKESK. The CDR3 loop reads CASSQSDSYEQYF. DNA for the CDR3: TGTGCCAGCAGCCAGTCCGATTCCTACGAGCAGTACTTC.

This clonotype occurred a few times. V is TRBV18 and J is TRBJ2-1; 10 nucleotides match TRBD2. Germline loops: CDR1 KGHSH, CDR2 LQKENI. The CDR3 loop spans 14 amino acids. V lost 8 bases, J lost 5 bases, and 6 bases stayed unmatched. In DNA form, the CDR3 reads TGTGCCAGCGCGCCTAGCGGGGGCAACAATGAGCAGTTCTTC. It specifies CASAPSGGNNEQFF.

This clonotype has at least ten counts. The J gene is TRBJ1-4, the V gene TRBV7-2; D gene uncertain. The germline CDR1 and CDR2 sequences are SGHTA and FQGNSA. The V end was cut by 1 base, the J end by 7 bases, with 7 bases between. CDR3 length: 13 residues. CDR3 protein: CASSLGLREKLFF. CDR3 sequence (DNA): TGTGCCAGCAGCTTAGGGCTGCGTGAAAAACTGTTTTTT.

The J gene is TRBJ1-2, the V gene TRBV10-3, with 8 bases lining up with TRBD1. The V and J ends lost 0 bases and 1 base, in that order; junction bases with no gene match: 4. CDR3 length equals 16 residues. CDR1 is ENHRY and CDR2 is SYGVKD in the germline V gene. The CDR3 protein is CAISESLTGGNYGYTF. CDR3 nucleotide sequence: TGTGCCATCAGTGAGTCTCTCACAGGGGGTAACTATGGCTACACCTTC.

This clonotype was detected many times. This chain joins TRBV19 and TRBJ2-5; D uncertain. Germline assignment: CDR1 LNHDA and CDR2 SQIVND (reference sequence). Between the trimmed V and J ends, which lost 4 bases and 2 bases, there was a span of 8 bases. This CDR3 has 13 residues. CDR3 residues: CASSRSIQETQYF. The CDR3 nucleotides read TGTGCCAGTAGTAGGTCAATTCAAGAGACCCAGTACTTC.

This clonotype was seen only once. The chain joins TRBV19 to TRBJ2-1; 13 nucleotides match TRBD2. CDR1 is LNHDA and CDR2 is SQIVND in the germline V gene (reference sequence). The trim removed 7 bases at V and 6 bases at J, leaving 6 bases unmatched. CDR3 size: 15 residues. The CDR3 coding sequence is TGTGCCAGTAATTCACTAGCGGGAGGGGTCAATGAGCAGTTCTTC. It specifies CASNSLAGGVNEQFF.

The rearrangement joins TRBV5-1 to TRBJ2-5; D not resolved. V was clipped by 0 bases and J by 5 bases, with 14 bases between them. The CDR3 totals 15 residues. The germline gives CDR1 SGHRS, CDR2 YFSETQ. The CDR3 DNA follows: TGCGCCAGCAGCTTGGCACCGGGCTCTCGGGAGACCCAGTACTTC. Translated: CASSLAPGSRETQYF.

This clonotype was seen a handful of times. This may stem from a read error, because a much larger clone lies one nucleotide away. The conserved phenylalanine or tryptophan normally closing the CDR3 is absent here, so this likely arose from a read error. The chain couples TRBV15 to TRBJ1-5; 7 bases fit TRBD1. This CDR3 is built from 15 residues. Trimming took 3 bases from V and 7 from J; bases not matched to a gene: 9. Germline V gene lookup returns CDR1 LNHNV and CDR2 YYDKDF (reference sequence). Written as DNA, the CDR3 is TGTGCCACCAGCAGGGGGACAGTGGAAAACCAGCCCCAGCATCTT. Translated, it gives CATSRGTVENQPQHL.

The gene calls are TRBV20-1 and TRBJ2-7, with TRBD1 matching over 9 bases. CDR3 length equals 15 residues. The V gene end was trimmed by 6 bases and the J gene end by 5 bases; junction bases not matched to a gene: 14. The germline CDR1 and CDR2 sequences are DFQATT and SNEGSKA (reference sequence). CDR3 sequence: CSALPGETGGNEQYF. The CDR3, as DNA: TGCAGTGCCCTTCCGGGGGAGACAGGGGGGAACGAGCAGTACTTC.

V usage is TRBV7-8 and J usage is TRBJ2-7, with TRBD2 identical over 9 bases. CDR1 and CDR2 (germline): SGHVS, FQNEAQ. V gave up 1 base and J gave up 6 bases; unmatched junction bases: 7. The CDR3 contains 15 residues. DNA of the CDR3: TGTGCCAGCAGCTTAGGCCTGGGACTAGCAGGCGAGCAGTACTTC. This encodes CASSLGLGLAGEQYF.

This clonotype was seen at least ten times. CDR3 loop: CASSFGQNQPQHF. In DNA, the CDR3 is TGTGCCAGCAGCTTCGGGCAGAATCAGCCCCAGCATTTT. The rearrangement joins TRBV5-5 to TRBJ1-5; D ambiguous. V lost 2 bases and J lost 4, with 7 bases in between. The germline gives CDR1 SGHKS, CDR2 YYEKEE (reference sequence). This CDR3 is built from 13 residues.

At least ten counts were recorded for this clonotype. This sequence joins TRBV12-3 or TRBV12-4 and TRBJ1-6, with D unresolved. The CDR3 has 14 amino acids. V was trimmed by 3 bases and J by 8 bases, leaving 11 bases between them. The CDR3 DNA is TGTGCCAGCAGTTTTGGGAGCAGGCATTCACCCCTCCACTTT. It encodes CASSFGSRHSPLHF.

In DNA, the CDR3 is TGTGCCATCACAGGGGACGCTGGAAACACCATATATTTT. Its protein is CAITGDAGNTIYF. V gene TRBV10-3 combines with J gene TRBJ1-3, with a tentative D call TRBD1 (6 bases). This CDR3 is built from 13 residues. Trimming took 7 bases from V and 2 from J, leaving 9 bases between them. The germline CDR1 and CDR2 sequences are ENHRY and SYGVKD.

This clonotype was counted a few times. The chain uses TRBV7-6 and TRBJ1-6; 7 bases line up with TRBD1. Germline-derived CDR1 and CDR2 are SGHVS and FNYEAQ. Trimming cost V 5 bases and J 8 bases; bases outside gene matches: 9. The CDR3 extends over 15 amino acids. DNA of the CDR3: TGTGCCAGCAGCATAGGACAGGTTGGGGATTCACCCCTCCACTTT. Translated: CASSIGQVGDSPLHF.

This chain joins TRBV6-1 and TRBJ1-6; D perhaps matches TRBD1 (5 bases). CDR1 MNHNS and CDR2 SASEGT come from the germline V gene. The germline V and J ends were trimmed by 5 bases and 6 bases, with 14 bases remaining between them. The CDR3 extends over 15 amino acids. The CDR3 loop is CASSSLRQGNSPLHF. CDR3 coding DNA: TGTGCCAGCAGTTCCCTCCGGCAGGGTAATTCACCCCTCCACTTT.

This clonotype was recorded at least ten times. The V and J genes are TRBV11-1 and TRBJ2-3, with D perhaps given as TRBD1 or TRBD2 (6 bases each). Germline V gives CDR1 SGHAT, CDR2 FQDESV (reference sequence). V was clipped by 8 bases and J by 2 bases, with 23 bases between them. This CDR3 contains 17 residues. The CDR3 loop reads CASGDRGQAPHTDTQYF. CDR3 in DNA: TGTGCCAGCGGAGATCGGGGGCAGGCGCCCCACACAGATACGCAGTATTTT. Based on the CDR3 plus reference TRBV11-1 and TRBJ2-3, the full variable domain is EAEVAQSPRYKITEKSQAVAFWCDPISGHATLYWYRQILGQGPELLVQFQDESVVDDSQLPKDRFSAERLKGVDSTLKIQPAELGDSAMYLCASGDRGQAPHTDTQYFGPGTRLTVL.

At least ten counts were recorded for this clonotype. V usage is TRBV19 and J usage is TRBJ2-5, with a possible D match to TRBD2 (5 bases). Germline V lookup: CDR1 LNHDA, CDR2 SQIVND (reference sequence). This CDR3 contains 13 residues. Trimming took off 5 bases at V and 4 bases at J, with 11 bases between the two ends. CDR3 DNA sequence: TGTGCCAGTAGTTCTCGGGGAGTAGAGACCCAGTACTTC. Its protein product is CASSSRGVETQYF.

The CDR3 nucleotides read TGTGCCAGCAGTACGGGACAGGGGGCGAGCACCGGGGAGCTGTTTTTT. Amino acids: CASSTGQGASTGELFF. The chain links TRBV7-3 to TRBJ2-2; 12 nucleotides line up with TRBD1. The CDR3 sequence is 16 residues long. With V trimmed by 6 bases and J by 4 bases, 6 bases remained unmatched. The germline V gene encodes CDR1 SGHTA and CDR2 FQGTGA. Looking up the rest from reference TRBV7-3 and TRBJ2-2 gives the full variable domain: GAGVSQTPSNKVTEKGKYVELRCDPISGHTALYWYRQSLGQGPEFLIYFQGTGAADDSGLPNDRFFAVRPEGSVSTLKIQRTERGDSAVYLCASSTGQGASTGELFFGEGSRLTVL.

This clonotype was recorded many times. This chain links TRBV7-9 with TRBJ2-3; D possibly corresponds to TRBD2 (5 bases). Trimming cost V 3 bases and J 1 base, with 11 bases left between them. CDR1 and CDR2 from the germline V gene are SEHNR and FQNEAQ (reference sequence). This CDR3 spans 15 amino acids. Here the CDR3 reads CASSFDRLRTDTQYF. The DNA for the CDR3 is TGTGCCAGCAGCTTTGATCGACTACGCACAGATACGCAGTATTTT.

The sample holds many counts of this clonotype. The chain employs TRBV2 and TRBJ1-4, with D possibly TRBD1 on 5 matching bases. Germline loops: CDR1 SNHLY, CDR2 FYNNEI. The CDR3 covers 15 residues. V was trimmed by 0 bases and J by 8 bases, leaving 13 bases between them. This chain's CDR3 is CASSEASGGGEKLFF. The DNA for the CDR3 is TGTGCCAGCAGTGAAGCGAGTGGGGGGGGAGAAAAACTGTTTTTT.

V gene TRBV3-1 combines with J gene TRBJ1-5, with D uncertain. Germline V CDR1 and CDR2: LGHDT, YNNKEL (reference sequence). Trimming removed 2 bases at V and 11 bases at J, with 19 bases between. This CDR3 is 15 amino acids long. CDR3 region: CASSQPSGERETQHF. For the CDR3, the DNA is TGTGCCAGCAGCCAACCTAGCGGGGAACGAGAGACCCAGCATTTT.

Only one count was recorded for this clonotype. V and J are TRBV7-9 and TRBJ2-7; no clear D gene. With 11 bases removed from V and 1 base from J, the gap between germline ends came to 15 bases. This CDR3 has 13 residues. CDR1 is SEHNR and CDR2 is FQNEAQ in the germline V gene (reference sequence). The CDR3: CAGELTPSYEQYF. CDR3 bases: TGTGCCGGTGAACTGACACCTTCCTACGAGCAGTACTTC.

Remarks on this clonotype: Relative to the germline gene, one junction end is altered; a read error may explain this. The gene calls are TRBV2 and TRBJ1-2; no firm D call. The CDR3 covers 13 residues. Germline V gene sequence: CDR1 SNHLY, CDR2 FYNNEI. CDR3 region: CASSITGLGGYAF. CDR3 DNA: TGTGCCAGCAGTATCACCGGGTTGGGTGGCTACGCCTTC.